This record concerns one T cell receptor beta chain sequence. Trimming removed 4 bases from V and 1 base from J; junction bases left unmatched: 9. CDR3 length equals 16 residues. CDR1 is SGHTA and CDR2 is FQGNSA in the germline V gene. This sample is drawn from a study of beta chain features in type 1 diabetes. About the study: Healthy donors, compared against patients, showed similar age, gender and cell yields.

Isolated RNA was reverse transcribed in full, so expressed TCRB transcripts were sequenced. Assay: immunoSEQ multiplex PCR; the TCRdb copy retains only in-frame clones and omits some. The sample records about 260,000 clones, under 70% being singletons. Source material: naive CD4+ T cells from blood. The receptor comes from a man younger than 45 in good health. The chain uses TRBV7-2 and TRBJ2-5; 7 nucleotides match TRBD1. CDR3 in amino acids: CASSSYGQATQETQYF. In DNA form, the CDR3 reads TGTGCCAGCAGCTCCTACGGACAGGCGACCCAAGAGACCCAGTACTTC.